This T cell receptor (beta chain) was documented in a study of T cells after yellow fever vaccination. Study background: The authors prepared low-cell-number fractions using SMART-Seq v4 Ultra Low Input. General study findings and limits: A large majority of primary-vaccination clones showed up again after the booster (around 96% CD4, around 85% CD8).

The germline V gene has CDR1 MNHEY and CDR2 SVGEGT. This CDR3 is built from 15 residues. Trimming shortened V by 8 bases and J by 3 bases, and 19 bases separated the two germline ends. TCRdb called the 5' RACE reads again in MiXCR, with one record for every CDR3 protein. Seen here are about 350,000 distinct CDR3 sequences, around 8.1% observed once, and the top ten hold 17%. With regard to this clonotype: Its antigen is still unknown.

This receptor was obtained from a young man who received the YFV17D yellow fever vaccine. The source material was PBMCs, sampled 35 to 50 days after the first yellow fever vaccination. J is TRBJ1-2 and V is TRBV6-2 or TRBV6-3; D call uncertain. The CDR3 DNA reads TGTGCCAGCCAACGGATGCTGGGAAGGGACTATGGCTACACCTTC. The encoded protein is CASQRMLGRDYGYTF.